This T cell receptor (beta chain) was identified in a study of regulatory T cells in long-lasting Graves disease. Time point defined: newly diagnosed GD, antithyroid drugs for less than 3 months. PBMC-derived RNA was used for the TCR library. This clonotype was seen repeatedly, ten times or more. Its specificity is not known. Whole-study results and caveats: Results may be inaccurate due to the small sample size.

V was cut by 0 bases and J by 2 bases, with 7 bases left in between. CDR3 length equals 14 residues. CDR1 and CDR2 (germline): SGHRS, YFSETQ. Researchers made TCR beta libraries by using iRepertoire HTBI primers and running Arm-PCR on CDR3 regions. TCRdb re-analysed the multiplex PCR reads in MiXCR, keeping a single row per CDR3 protein. The sample has fewer than 500,000 distinct CDR3 sequences; roughly 16% are singletons. These data were likewise used in another study, on T cells in Graves' hyperthyroidism and ophthalmopathy.

This chain connects TRBV5-1 to TRBJ2-3, with D possibly being TRBD2 (5 bases). This TCR came from a man aged 40-49 years with Graves disease. Sequenced material: peripheral blood mononuclear cells (PBMCs), taken at new diagnosis, from a patient treated with antithyroid drugs. The CDR3 DNA reads as TGCGCCAGCAGCTTGGGGGAGTCCACAGATACGCAGTATTTT. Residues: CASSLGESTDTQYF.